This is a list of T cell receptor beta chains from one sample in a study of CD8 T cells in Susac syndrome. One entry per CDR3 protein results from TCRdb running MiXCR on the immunoSEQ multiplex PCR reads. The sample holds 180,000 or so distinct CDR3 sequences, approximately 96% seen once. The sequencing sample was made of CD4+ T cells from PBMCs. These receptors originate from a human donor with multiple sclerosis. The CDR3 runs from the conserved cysteine through the conserved F or W.

j_call v_call cdr3_aa
TRBJ1-2 TRBV12-3/TRBV12-4 CASSSRQANYGYTF
TRBJ1-1 TRBV5-1 CASSSDSTEAFF
TRBJ1-2 TRBV7-8 CASSGPGRLLYGYTF
TRBJ2-7 TRBV30 CAWSVRQVIYEQYF
TRBJ1-2 TRBV7-2 CASSLRRNSYGYTF
TRBJ2-7 TRBV29-1 CSVEVGGYEQYF
TRBJ1-5 TRBV6-1 CASSLLGEYQPQHF
TRBJ2-7 TRBV7-2 CASSLGQGLGEQYF
TRBJ2-1 TRBV24-1 CATSDPPGLEQFF
TRBJ1-1 TRBV7-9 CASSPTLHGNEAFF
TRBJ1-6 TRBV25-1 CASSEQGAGYNSPLHF
TRBJ1-6 TRBV27 CASSLGTGSNSPLHF
TRBJ1-2 TRBV9 CASSVLTGPRDYGYTF
TRBJ2-1 TRBV5-1 CASSLRAGGISNEQFF
TRBJ2-2 TRBV5-6 CASSLGFDTGELFF
TRBJ2-7 TRBV5-1 CASGAGGTYEQYF
TRBJ2-2 TRBV29-1 CSAVEVTAGELFF
TRBJ1-2 TRBV19 CASSPPPGPFLGYTF
TRBJ2-7 TRBV5-1 CASSLGHAYEQYF
TRBJ1-6 TRBV9 CASSALGTGNSPLHF
TRBJ1-5 TRBV2 CASNRESNQPQHF
TRBJ2-2 TRBV30 CAWNGPWDISNTGELFF
TRBJ2-1 TRBV18 CASSPGGLYNEQFF
TRBJ2-5 TRBV29-1 CSVERQGGETQYF
TRBJ2-1 TRBV14 CASSPQGTTDNEQFF